This record covers a single T cell receptor (beta chain). The target antigen is unknown. The source of the sample is a study of OX40 agonist ivuxolimab in advanced cancers. Study at large: Three patients got partial responses; one had hepatocellular carcinoma and two had cutaneous melanoma.

Regarding the study as a whole: Expanded peripheral T-cell antigen specificity went undetermined. Fewer expanded clones were found on average in CD4+ than in CD8+ T cells. Some of the nonresponding patients also showed low levels of normalized T-cell clonal expansion.

The length of the CDR3 is 16 residues. CDR1 KGHSH and CDR2 LQKENI come from the germline V gene. V gave up 3 bases and J gave up 8 bases, with 20 bases separating them. Data came from immunoSEQ multiplex PCR; TCRdb stores just in-frame clones and leaves some out. The sample lists 81,000 or so clones, roughly 91% occurring once. This chain joins TRBV18 and TRBJ2-1, with D maybe TRBD2 (5 bases). The clonotype originates from an adult with an advanced solid tumor such as melanoma, head and neck, liver or kidney cancer. The input for sequencing was CD4+ or CD8+ T cells sorted from blood, taken in a trial of the OX40 agonist ivuxolimab. CDR3 loop: CASSPLQSSAEDEQFF. In DNA form, the CDR3 reads TGTGCCAGCTCACCTCTACAGAGCTCGGCGGAGGATGAGCAGTTCTTC. The variable domain in full, with the rest retrieved from reference TRBV18 and TRBJ2-1, is NAGVMQNPRHLVRRRGQEARLRCSPMKGHSHVYWYRQLPEEGLKFMVYLQKENIIDESGMPKERFSAEFPKEGPSILRIQQVVRGDSAAYFCASSPLQSSAEDEQFFGPGTRLTVL.